Listed below are T cell receptor beta chains from one sample, sequenced in a study of cytomegalovirus exposure and HLA in healthy donors. Only in-frame clones appear in the TCRdb table, and some are missing; sequencing was by immunoSEQ multiplex PCR. The sample yields 200,000 or so clones, about 90% seen once. Sequencing was carried out using PBMCs. These receptors originate from a woman aged 18-29 years in good health and CMV-seronegative. CDR3s include the opening cysteine and the closing phenylalanine or tryptophan. Each record gives: clone size, V gene, D gene, J gene, CDR3 DNA, CDR3 protein. A D gene is named only where the DNA matches it firmly. Clone sizes are given selectively: once, few, many, or a class where the clone is expanded.

-	TRBV27	TRBD2	TRBJ2-3	TGTGCCAGTTCCGGGGATGGGGGGGTTACAGATACGCAGTATTTT	CASSGDGGVTDTQYF
-	TRBV5-6	TRBD1	TRBJ2-7	TGTGCCAGCAGACGGACAGGGTCGGGAGAGCAGTACTTC	CASRRTGSGEQYF
-	TRBV29-1	TRBD1	TRBJ2-7	TGCAGCGTTCAGACAGGGGTTACCTACGAGCAGTACTTC	CSVQTGVTYEQYF
-	TRBV7-9	TRBD1	TRBJ2-7	TGTGCCAGCAGCTTTCAACAGGGGTTGGAGCAGTACTTC	CASSFQQGLEQYF
-	TRBV4-1	TRBD1	TRBJ2-2	TGCGCCAGCAGCCAAGGAAAGGACAGGGAGGACACCGGGGAGCTGTTTTTT	CASSQGKDREDTGELFF
-	TRBV11-2	TRBD2	TRBJ2-5	TGTGCCAGCCGGCGGGAGGGAAAGACCCAGTACTTC	CASRREGKTQYF
few	TRBV7-2	-	TRBJ2-7	TGTGCCAGCAGCTTAGTCCGCGAGCAGTACTTC	CASSLVREQYF
-	TRBV2	-	TRBJ2-1	TGTGCCAGCAGTGAAGACAGGAGCTCCTACAATGAGCAGTTCTTC	CASSEDRSSYNEQFF
-	TRBV6-5	-	TRBJ2-2	TGTGCCAGCAGATTGTCAGGGGACCCAACCGGGGAGCTGTTTTTT	CASRLSGDPTGELFF
-	TRBV10-3	TRBD1	TRBJ2-1	TGTGCCATCCTTCCGGGACAGGGCTACAATGAGCAGTTCTTC	CAILPGQGYNEQFF
-	TRBV12-5	TRBD1	TRBJ2-1	TGTGCTAGTGGTTTGGGGGGACAGCGAAGGTCCTACAATGAGCAGTTCTTC	CASGLGGQRRSYNEQFF
-	TRBV9	TRBD1	TRBJ2-3	TGTGCCAGCACGCCGGGACAGGACACAGATACGCAGTATTTT	CASTPGQDTDTQYF
-	TRBV4-1	TRBD2	TRBJ2-3	TGCGCCAGCAGCCAAATAGCGGGAGGGGTAGATACGCAGTATTTT	CASSQIAGGVDTQYF
once	TRBV6-1	-	TRBJ1-1	TGTGCCAGCAGTGAAAGTACAAACACTGAAGCTTTCTTT	CASSESTNTEAFF
-	TRBV6-1	TRBD1	TRBJ2-1	TGTGCCAGCAGTGAAGTTACAGGGGATTACAATGAGCAGTTCTTC	CASSEVTGDYNEQFF
-	TRBV7-6	TRBD2	TRBJ2-5	TGTGCCAGCAGCTTAGTGGGACTAGCGGGAGCGGGAGAGACCCAGTACTTC	CASSLVGLAGAGETQYF
-	TRBV9	-	TRBJ2-1	TGTGCCAGCAACCTAGCCGGGACAACCTACAATGAGCAGTTCTTC	CASNLAGTTYNEQFF